Below are 10 T cell receptor beta chains sequenced from a single sample in a study of Graves' ophthalmopathy and Graves' hyperthyroidism. Transcripts of RNA were the source for amplifying TCR beta CDR3 regions. The library came from an HTBI-primed first-round RT-PCR and a second-round multiplex PCR. In TCRdb, the multiplex PCR reads were re-called with MiXCR into one record per CDR3 protein. There are roughly 600,000 distinct CDR3 sequences in the sample; under 45% occur only once, and around 4% lies in the top ten. The material sequenced was peripheral blood or thyroid tissue (not recorded which). These receptors all stem from an adult man with Graves' hyperthyroidism.

This clonotype was detected only a few times. The chain links TRBV15 to TRBJ1-4; D may be TRBD1 (5 bases). V lost 3 bases to trimming and J lost 4 bases, with 9 bases between them. The length of the CDR3 is 14 residues. Looked up from germline, CDR1 is LNHNV and CDR2 is YYDKDF (reference sequence). CDR3 in DNA: TGTGCCACCAGCAGCCGACAGAGTAATGAAAAACTGTTTTTT. Translation gives CATSSRQSNEKLFF. Variable domain in full (rest from reference TRBV15 and TRBJ1-4): DAMVIQNPRYQVTQFGKPVTLSCSQTLNHNVMYWYQQKSSQAPKLLFHYYDKDFNNEADTPDNFQSRRPNTSFCFLDIRSPGLGDTAMYLCATSSRQSNEKLFFGSGTQLSVL.

This clonotype was detected many times. This sequence joins TRBV11-2 and TRBJ2-7; D possibly corresponds to TRBD1 (6 bases). V was cut by 5 bases and J by 2 bases, with 13 bases left in between. This CDR3 comprises 14 residues. CDR1 is SGHAT, CDR2 FQNNGV, per germline. CDR3 sequence (DNA): TGTGCCAGCAGCCGAACCGACAGGACCTACGAGCAGTACTTC. This translates into CASSRTDRTYEQYF.

For this clonotype: Sequence at one end of the junction differs from germline and may be a read error. J is TRBJ2-7 and V is TRBV2; D is possibly TRBD1 or TRBD2 (6 bases each). TRBJ2-1 explains the end of the DNA better; the J call may be wrong. The CDR3 is made up of 13 amino acids. Germline CDR1 and CDR2: SNHLY and FYNNEI. CDR3 amino acids: CAGSTGGGWEQFF. The DNA for the CDR3 is TGTGCCGGCAGTACCGGGGGCGGATGGGAGCAGTTCTTC.

This clonotype was picked up many times. One junction end disagrees with the germline gene, perhaps due to a read error. The chain is built from TRBV7-7 and TRBJ2-5, with TRBD2 matching 11 bases. CDR1 is SSHAT, CDR2 FNYEAQ, per germline (reference sequence). This CDR3 is built from 15 residues. CDR3 nucleotide sequence: TGTGCTAGCAGCTTCACTAGCGGGAGCTGGGAGACCCAGTACTTC. This encodes CASSFTSGSWETQYF.

The chain is built from TRBV29-1 and TRBJ1-2; D is undetermined. The germline V and J ends were trimmed by 7 bases and 0 bases, with 6 bases remaining between them. The CDR3 is 11 residues long. Germline CDR1 SQVTM, CDR2 ANQGSEA. The DNA of the CDR3 is TGCAGCGGGACCGCTAACTATGGCTACACCTTC. As protein: CSGTANYGYTF.

The rearrangement uses TRBV10-1 and TRBJ2-7; 9 bases match TRBD1. V lost 4 bases, J lost 2 bases, and 3 bases stayed unmatched. The germline gives CDR1 WNHNN, CDR2 SYGVQD (reference sequence). The CDR3 contains 14 residues. The CDR3 spells CASSGDREAYEQYF. CDR3 DNA: TGCGCCAGCAGTGGGGACAGGGAGGCCTACGAGCAGTACTTC.

The genes are TRBV7-3 and TRBJ2-2; tentatively, D is TRBD2 (6 bases). Germline CDR1 reads SGHTA; CDR2 reads FQGTGA. This CDR3 region has 13 residues. V lost 5 bases and J lost 7, with 11 bases in between. The chain's CDR3 is CASSQDYRGELFF. Here the CDR3 DNA reads TGTGCCAGCAGCCAGGACTACCGCGGGGAGCTGTTTTTT.

The genes are TRBV28 and TRBJ2-7; 7 nucleotides match TRBD1. V lost 10 bases to trimming and J lost 0 bases; unmatched junction nucleotides: 6. Germline-derived CDR1 and CDR2 are MDHEN and SYDVKM. The CDR3 covers 13 residues. In DNA, the CDR3 is TGTGCCACCCAGGGGGAAAACTCCTACGAGCAGTACTTC. As protein: CATQGENSYEQYF.

The V gene is TRBV7-2, the J gene TRBJ2-3; tentative D call: TRBD1 (6 bases). Germline V gives CDR1 SGHTA, CDR2 FQGNSA. V gave up 2 bases and J gave up 4 bases, with 7 bases separating them. The CDR3 contains 13 residues. In DNA form, the CDR3 reads TGTGCCAGCAGCTTATACAGGGCAGATACGCAGTATTTT. Its translation: CASSLYRADTQYF. Variable domain in full (rest from reference TRBV7-2 and TRBJ2-3): GAGVSQSPSNKVTEKGKDVELRCDPISGHTALYWYRQSLGQGLEFLIYFQGNSAPDKSGLPSDRFSAERTGGSVSTLTIQRTQQEDSAVYLCASSLYRADTQYFGPGTRLTVL.

The chain couples TRBV25-1 to TRBJ1-5; no clear D. Deletions cut 4 bases from V and 0 bases from J, with 13 bases between. CDR1 and CDR2 from the germline V gene are MGHDK and SYGVNS. The length of the CDR3 is 16 residues. The CDR3 loop reads CASSARRRRSNQPQHF. The CDR3 nucleotides are TGTGCCAGCAGTGCTAGACGAAGACGTAGCAATCAGCCCCAGCATTTT.